This T cell receptor (beta chain) appears in the sequencing data of a study of Graves' ophthalmopathy and Graves' hyperthyroidism listed by TCRdb under 2018. Study-level background: Peripheral blood was collected before any treatment was given, at the time of initial diagnosis. TCR beta repertoire signatures were used to distinguish Graves' ophthalmopathy from Graves' hyperthyroidism and to predict progression to ophthalmopathy. Following sample collection, hyperthyroidism patients were given methimazole at a starting dose of 30 mg daily, and ophthalmopathy patients were given high-dose intravenous methylprednisolone. In over 5 hyperthyroidism patients, the T-cell repertoire of thyroid tissue was compared with the T-cell repertoire of blood. In total, approximately 130 blood samples were TCR-sequenced: around 42 ophthalmopathy, some 75 hyperthyroidism and some 17 hyperthyroidism-to-ophthalmopathy patients. A discovery set of 100 patients (43 ophthalmopathy, 55 to 65 stable hyperthyroidism) was enrolled to explore V-J signatures distinguishing ophthalmopathy from hyperthyroidism. For independent validation, a separate cohort was made up of around 18 hyperthyroidism patients plus 17 patients who later progressed from hyperthyroidism to ophthalmopathy.

V is clipped by 4 bases and J by 4 bases, and the sequence between their germline boundaries is 16 bases long. The CDR3 goes from the cysteine to the phenylalanine over 15 residues. Only the CDR3 DNA is retained, 45 bases long and in frame from the first base. CDR1 is given as SGDLS and CDR2 as YYNGEE, both from the germline V gene. For repertoire sequencing, the TCR beta CDR3 regions were amplified from RNA transcripts. HTBI primers and the Qiagen OneStep RT-PCR kit were used in a first-round RT-PCR, which was followed by a second-round multiplex PCR, size selection and purification. The libraries underwent paired-end sequencing with 100 bp reads on an Illumina HiSeq2000. Per the source publication's procedure: SOAPnuke was used to process the reads, removing any read that contained adapters or uncalled bases, had a mean Phred below 15, or lacked an exact match to the constant primer or identifier. COPE v1.2.5 was used to merge the high-quality paired reads. Each unique nucleotide sequence was treated as a clonotype, and MiTCR v1.1 was used to align the clonotypes to the IMGT TRB V, D and J references. Analysis was restricted to V-J combinations with a frequency above 0.0001, which covered 98% to 99.2% of repertoires. A TCR clonal expansion and chaos score per V-J combination was defined as the ratio of F50 clonal expansion to chaos observed in the TCRdist matrix. Features were reduced by Welch's t-statistics and random forest to 10 to 15 V-J combinations, which fed a naive Bayes classifier. The similarity between thyroid and blood repertoires was quantified using the Morisita-Horn index. Using fastp at Q25 and MiXCR, TCRdb reprocessed the public reads and kept productive beta chains. Rows merge per CDR3 protein into single entries with the most common DNA and genes. TCRdb assigned the V and J calls; the authors' analysis was not used. Within this sample are about 50,000 distinct CDR3 sequences, with approximately 45% of them counted one time only. The leading ten clones occupy 4.5% to 5% of the sample.

About this clonotype itself: Its antigen is currently not known. No clone much larger than this one lies a single base away; base qualities are absent.

Ophthalmopathy patients were characterized by moderately to severely active disease, a Clinical Activity Score of at least 3, a NOSPECS grade of at least 4, and a disease duration under 3 months. Patients were excluded if they had other autoimmune diseases, uncontrolled infections, pregnancy or lactation. Clinical symptoms, serum thyroxine, TRAb, thyroid ultrasound and orbital computed tomography formed the basis of the diagnosis. Using Ficoll-Paque density gradient centrifugation, PBMCs were isolated from about 9.4 ml of fresh peripheral blood. Total RNA was extracted using Trizol reagent, and RNA quality was checked on an Agilent 2100 Bioanalyzer. General findings and caveats noted by the study authors: Most of the expanded thyroid clonotypes with a frequency above 0.001 were also detected in blood, and it was suggested that the thyroid immune response may be reflected by blood repertoires. In validation, the model predicted ophthalmopathy progression with nearly 71% sensitivity and 72.22% specificity; eleven to twelve predicted patients were CT-confirmed with GO in a median of roughly 6.8 months. Sample size was not predetermined statistically, and investigators were not blinded to group allocation. In cross-validation, the 13-signature model distinguished ophthalmopathy from stable hyperthyroidism with about 90% sensitivity and 81.08% specificity, while in the test set the corresponding values were around 79% and 71%.

The sequence was collected from an adult woman with Graves' ophthalmopathy. The sequenced sample consisted of peripheral blood. The rearranged chain carries TRBV9 and TRBJ2-3; confidence is insufficient to name the D gene. This receptor has the CDR3 CASSQDKSPPDTQYF. The DNA is as follows: TGTGCCAGCAGCCAAGATAAGTCTCCCCCAGATACGCAGTATTTT.